This T cell receptor beta chain is drawn from a study of blood T cell repertoires in COVID-19 (dated by TCRdb to about 2020). General notes on the study: The collaborator samples originated in the United States, Italy and Spain and spanned the acute and convalescent phases of COVID-19. The material from the prospective study consisted of cDNA or gDNA derived from T cells, B-cell-depleted T cells, or PBMCs. Subjects who had been exposed to COVID-19, were actively infected with it, or had recovered from it provided the deeply sampled blood TCRbeta repertoires that made up the dataset. The repertoires were made available in a free public database intended to serve as a resource for research on the immune response to SARS-CoV-2. Samples were obtained from the ongoing ImmuneRACE study (first 160 participants) and from about 1,300 subjects provided by 6 global collaborators. A de-identified subject ID, COVID-19 status, age in years and sex were almost always included in the sample metadata. Where available, HLA class I and class II types were taken from metadata supplied by the sample provider and were not determined by assay-based typing. Overall study results and their limits: The amount of clinical and demographic metadata varied by source and participant and was provided uncurated.

The immunoSEQ Assay, a bias-controlled multiplex PCR, was used to amplify TCRbeta CDR3 regions from genomic DNA. On the study's bioinformatics: The number of nucleated cells in each sample was estimated by amplification of reference gene primers within the assay. To quantify the absolute abundance of each unique TCRbeta CDR3 rearrangement, sequence reads were collapsed and filtered. For each sample, productive Simpson clonality was calculated by taking the square root of Simpson's diversity index across productive rearrangements. TCRdb took over this immuneACCESS table, retaining in-frame rearrangements with V and J assigned. Such tables are incomplete; in checked studies, under half of the missing clones stem from an unresolved V gene, and the remainder is unexplained. V and J calls and clone size are copied from that table; D and trimming were computed from the DNA. The sample contains just under 20,000 clones, approximately 95% of them found a single time. Together, the top ten hold approximately 4% of the sample.

Collaborating institutions collected whole blood in K2EDTA tubes following their own protocols. For TCRbeta analysis, collaborator samples were shipped as frozen whole blood, as isolated PBMCs, or as DNA extracted from either sample type. Points on this clone: This receptor's antigen is unknown. Within one base of it there is no much larger clone, and no base qualities were kept.

From the cysteine through the phenylalanine, the CDR3 covers 15 amino acids. Only CDR3 DNA is held: 45 bases, read in frame from base 1. The V end gives up 8 bases and the J end 1 base, leaving 4 bases in the junction not matched to a gene. CDR1 and CDR2 are drawn from the germline V gene: SNHLY, FYNNEI. This clonotype was sampled from a woman between 50 and 59 years old with active COVID-19. Sequencing was carried out using peripheral blood. The receptor chain draws on TRBV2 and TRBJ1-5; a stretch of 11 junction bases matches TRBD1. The CDR3 protein: CASRRDRGSNQPQHF. The base sequence is TGTGCCAGCCGCCGGGACAGGGGGAGCAATCAGCCCCAGCATTTT.